The 24 T cell receptor beta chains presented below share a single source sample, sequenced in a study of T cell clonality in common variable immunodeficiency. Clones were read by immunoSEQ multiplex PCR, and TCRdb kept only the in-frame ones, dropping some. The counts give tens of thousands of clones, none of them seen only once; about 1.8% is held by the top ten. Sequencing was done on a sample of peripheral blood mononuclear cells. The receptors stem from a person aged 18 to 75 in good health.

A note on this clone: The read falls 3 residues short of the CDR3 end, and the missing part is taken from the germline J gene. The chain uses TRBV7-9 and TRBJ2-7; TRBD2 agrees at 9 bases. V was clipped by 5 bases and J by 0 bases; unmatched bases: 5. The germline CDR1 and CDR2 sequences are SEHNR and FQNEAQ (reference sequence). This CDR3 is 15 amino acids long. CDR3 amino acids: CASSRTSGYSYEQYF. CDR3 bases read: TGTGCCAGCAGCCGTACTAGCGGGTACTCCTACGAG.

This clone was counted ten times or more. The CDR3 end lies 3 residues beyond the end of the read and is filled in from the germline J gene. V and J are TRBV30 and TRBJ2-6; D is undetermined. Per germline, CDR1 GTSNPN and CDR2 SVGIG (reference sequence). This CDR3 comprises 13 residues. Trimming took 3 bases from V and 2 from J, leaving 5 bases between them. The chain's CDR3 is CAWRGTGANVLTF. CDR3 DNA (partial): TGTGCCTGGAGAGGTACTGGGGCCAACGTC. Full variable domain (remainder filled in from reference TRBV30 and TRBJ2-6): SQTIHQWPATLVQPVGSPLSLECTVEGTSNPNLYWYRQAAGRGLQLLFYSVGIGQISSEVPQNLSASRPQDRQFILSSKKLLLSDSGFYLCAWRGTGANVLTFGAGSRLTVL.

This clone was observed at least ten times. The DNA ends 3 residues before the CDR3 does, and the rest of the CDR3 is filled in from the germline J gene. The V gene is TRBV29-1, the J gene TRBJ2-7; 9 positions agree with TRBD2. V dropped 6 bases and J dropped 2; count of bases not matched to a gene: 11. The V gene's germline CDR1 is SQVTM and CDR2 ANQGSEA. There are 15 residues in the CDR3. The CDR3 loop is CSVGLGLAEPYEQYF. The CDR3 bases that were read are TGCAGCGTGGGTTTGGGACTAGCCGAACCCTACGAG.

This clone was seen many times. The read is 3 residues too short to cover the CDR3 end, so that end is filled in from the germline J gene. The V and J genes are TRBV2 and TRBJ1-2; no reliable D call. Germline V CDR1 and CDR2: SNHLY, FYNNEI. V lost 3 bases and J 4 bases, leaving 9 bases between the germline ends. The CDR3 contains 13 residues. CDR3 sequence: CASSEGKLYGYTF. The part of the CDR3 DNA that was read is TGTGCCAGCAGTGAGGGCAAACTCTATGGC.

This clone was seen at least ten times. Read sequence stops 3 residues before the CDR3 end, and the germline J gene provides the missing end. The chain employs TRBV5-1 and TRBJ1-6; TRBD1 aligns across 9 bases. Germline-derived CDR1 and CDR2 are SGHRS and YFSETQ. After removal of 4 bases from V and 8 bases from J, the junction contained 13 bases not matched to a gene. The length of the CDR3 is 17 residues. The CDR3 bases that were read are TGCGCCAGCAGCGTGGGACAGGGTAATTTGGAAGATTCACCC. Encoded protein: CASSVGQGNLEDSP. The whole CDR3 protein is CASSVGQGNLEDSPLHF. Looking up the rest from reference TRBV5-1 and TRBJ1-6 gives the full variable domain: KAGVTQTPRYLIKTRGQQVTLSCSPISGHRSVSWYQQTPGQGLQFLFEYFSETQRNKGNFPGRFSGRQFSNSRSEMNVSTLELGDSALYLCASSVGQGNLEDSPLHFGNGTRLTVT.

This clone was counted ten times or more. The CDR3 goes on 3 residues after the read ends, and that part is filled in from the germline J gene. The same CDR3 also results from other DNA sequences found in this sample. The chain combines TRBV10-3 with TRBJ2-3; the match to TRBD2 covers 7 bases. The CDR3 is 16 residues long. The germline V gene encodes CDR1 ENHRY and CDR2 SYGVKD. V gave up 6 bases and J gave up 2 bases; unmatched junction bases: 11. This chain's CDR3 is CAIRALGGGITDTQYF. The DNA read from the CDR3 is TGTGCCATCAGGGCCTTGGGGGGGGGAATCACAGATACG.

This clone was recorded many times. The CDR3 goes on 3 residues after the read ends, and that part is filled in from the germline J gene. The chain links TRBV5-5 to TRBJ1-5; maybe TRBD1 (6 bases). Germline assignment: CDR1 SGHKS and CDR2 YYEKEE (reference sequence). There are 15 residues in the CDR3. Trimming removed 4 bases from V and 6 bases from J, with 17 bases in between. The CDR3 loop reads CASSPEGGALQPQHF. CDR3 bases read: TGTGCCAGCAGCCCGGAGGGGGGGGCGCTTCAGCCC.

Ten or more counts support this clone. Read sequence stops 3 residues before the CDR3 end, and the germline J gene provides the missing end. The genes are TRBV20-1 and TRBJ2-1, with TRBD1 identical over 10 bases. After removal of 6 bases from V and 4 bases from J, the junction contained 12 bases not matched to a gene. In germline, CDR1 is DFQATT, CDR2 SNEGSKA (reference sequence). The CDR3 length is 16 residues. The CDR3 reads CSAKIPGTGVYNEQFF. Partial CDR3 DNA: TGCAGTGCCAAAATTCCCGGGACAGGGGTTTACAATGAG.

This clone showed up many times. The CDR3 end is not reached by the read, which stops 3 residues before it; the germline J gene fills it in. The genes are TRBV7-9 and TRBJ2-7; no definite D call. The germline V and J ends were trimmed by 4 bases and 0 bases, with 7 bases remaining between them. CDR1 SEHNR and CDR2 FQNEAQ come from the germline V gene (reference sequence). The CDR3 has 13 amino acids. The part of the CDR3 DNA that was read is TGTGCCAGCAGCTGGTCAGTCTCCTACGAG. This gives the protein CASSWSVSYE. The CDR3 as a whole reads CASSWSVSYEQYF.

At least ten counts were recorded for this clone. Read data end 3 residues before the CDR3 end; the end is taken from the germline J gene. The chain couples TRBV28 to TRBJ2-3; D perhaps matches TRBD1 (6 bases). The CDR3 extends over 15 amino acids. Germline CDR1 reads MDHEN; CDR2 reads SYDVKM. Between the trimmed V and J ends, which lost 4 bases and 1 base, there was a span of 12 bases. CDR3 sequence reads: CASSSTGLGTDTQYF. CDR3 DNA, as far as it was read: TGTGCCAGCAGTTCAACAGGGCTCGGCACAGATACG.

This clone was recorded many times. The part of the CDR3 DNA that was read is TGTGCCAGCAGCAGGACTAGCCCAGATACG. Translating gives CASSRTSPDT. The whole CDR3 sequence reads CASSRTSPDTQYF. The chain joins TRBV7-2 to TRBJ2-3; 8 bases fit TRBD2. With the read ending 3 residues before the CDR3 end, the germline J gene is used to fill in that end. The germline V gene has CDR1 SGHTA and CDR2 FQGNSA. The V and J ends lost 5 bases and 4 bases, in that order; junction bases with no gene match: 2. The CDR3 extends over 13 amino acids.

This clone was counted a few times. The read terminates 3 residues before the CDR3 end, so the remaining end is supplied by the germline J gene. The chain has TRBV19 and TRBJ2-3; 12 bases are shared with TRBD1. CDR3 length equals 15 residues. V was clipped by 6 bases and J by 6 bases; unmatched bases: 7. CDR1 LNHDA and CDR2 SQIVND come from the germline V gene (reference sequence). The CDR3 is CASSRDRGLSDTQYF. The sequenced CDR3 bases are TGTGCCAGTAGCCGGGACAGGGGGCTCTCGGATACG. Based on the CDR3 plus reference TRBV19 and TRBJ2-3, the full variable domain is DGGITQSPKYLFRKEGQNVTLSCEQNLNHDAMYWYRQDPGQGLRLIYYSQIVNDFQKGDIAEGYSVSREKKESFPLTVTSAQKNPTAFYLCASSRDRGLSDTQYFGPGTRLTVL.

Many counts were recorded for this clone. The CDR3 is cut off 3 residues early in the read; its end comes from the germline J gene. The V gene is TRBV4-1, the J gene TRBJ2-1, with a tentative D call TRBD2 (6 bases). With 3 bases removed from V and 5 bases from J, the gap between germline ends came to 14 bases. Germline V gene sequence: CDR1 MGHRA, CDR2 YSYEKL. The CDR3 sequence is 15 residues long. This CDR3 is CASSQTGLQNNEQFF. The sequenced part of the CDR3 DNA is TGCGCCAGCAGCCAGACGGGACTTCAAAACAATGAG.

For this clone: The read gets to within 3 residues of the CDR3 end, and the germline J gene fills in the rest. The chain couples TRBV18 to TRBJ1-2, with 7 bases fitting TRBD1. Germline values: CDR1 KGHSH, CDR2 LQKENI. The CDR3 has 14 residues. The V gene end was trimmed by 6 bases and the J gene end by 0 bases; junction bases not matched to a gene: 4. CDR3 sequence reads: CASSQGTANYGYTF. The sequenced CDR3 bases are TGTGCCAGCTCGCAGGGGACAGCTAACTATGGC.

Points on this clone: The read ends 3 residues before the CDR3 terminus; that terminus is restored from the germline J gene. The chain is built from TRBV30 and TRBJ2-4, with D perhaps TRBD2 (6 bases). The CDR3 is made up of 11 amino acids. CDR1 and CDR2 from the germline V gene are GTSNPN and SVGIG (reference sequence). Incomplete CDR3 DNA: TGTGCCTGGAGCACGGACTATGGT. Translated: CAWSTDYG. The whole CDR3 region reads CAWSTDYGQYF.

This clone has a count of ten or more. From the germline J gene comes the end of the CDR3, since the read stops 3 residues before it. The genes are TRBV12-3 or TRBV12-4 and TRBJ1-3; D unresolved. The V and J ends lost 4 bases and 0 bases respectively, with 10 bases between them. This CDR3 region has 15 residues. The CDR3 DNA, read in part, is TGTGCCAGCAGTTCCGGCGGGTCCTCTGGAAACACC. Protein product: CASSSGGSSGNT. The whole CDR3 sequence is CASSSGGSSGNTIYF.

On this clone itself: The read halts 3 residues ahead of the CDR3 end, with the missing end drawn from the germline J gene. J is TRBJ2-4 and V is TRBV7-2, with D hard to call. Germline V CDR1 and CDR2: SGHTA, FQGNSA. This CDR3 comprises 14 residues. The covered CDR3 bases are TGTGCCAGCAGCCCGCAAACATCGAACTATGGT. Protein: CASSPQTSNYG. From start to end, the CDR3 is CASSPQTSNYGQYF.

At least ten counts were recorded for this clone. From the germline J gene comes the end of the CDR3, since the read stops 3 residues before it. The chain has TRBV30 and TRBJ2-1; 10 bases agree with TRBD2. Germline V lookup: CDR1 GTSNPN, CDR2 SVGIG (reference sequence). The CDR3 contains 14 residues. Trimming took 2 bases from V and 5 from J; bases not matched to a gene: 3. The CDR3 sequence: CAWSPGLANNEQFF. The part of the CDR3 DNA that was read is TGTGCCTGGAGTCCGGGACTAGCGAACAATGAG.

This clone was recorded many times. Incomplete CDR3 DNA: TGTGCCAGCAGCCAAGATCACAGGGGCGGC. Residues: CASSQDHRGG. In full, the CDR3 is CASSQDHRGGYTF. The V call is TRBV14, the J call TRBJ1-2; 7 bases agree with TRBD1. The read ends 3 residues before the CDR3 terminus; that terminus is restored from the germline J gene. From germline, CDR1 is SGHDN and CDR2 FVKESK. This CDR3 region has 13 residues.

This clone has a count of ten or more. The CDR3 end is not reached by the read, which stops 3 residues before it; the germline J gene fills it in. This chain links TRBV12-3 or TRBV12-4 with TRBJ2-5, with D perhaps matching TRBD1 (6 bases). CDR3 length: 15 amino acids. Trimming took 3 bases from V and 5 from J, leaving 16 bases between them. CDR3 DNA (partial): TGTGCCAGCAGTTTTATACAGGGAGAGGAGGAGACC. It specifies CASSFIQGEEET. The full CDR3 protein reads CASSFIQGEEETQYF.

This clone appeared many times. The CDR3 end is not reached by the read, which stops 3 residues before it; the germline J gene fills it in. The chain combines TRBV30 with TRBJ1-5; no definite D call. V was shortened by 1 base and J by 0 bases, with 7 bases between the two germline ends. CDR1 is GTSNPN, CDR2 SVGIG, per germline (reference sequence). The CDR3 is made up of 14 amino acids. The CDR3 region is CAWSGSGSNQPQHF. CDR3 bases read: TGTGCCTGGAGTGGGAGCGGTAGCAATCAGCCC.

This clone was counted between two and nine times. Mismatch with germline at one junction end may stem from a read error. The sequence runs out 3 residues before the end of the CDR3; the remainder is reconstructed from the germline J gene. Other DNA sequences in this specimen translate into the identical CDR3. The rearrangement joins TRBV7-9 to TRBJ2-3; 8 nucleotides align to TRBD1. In germline, CDR1 is SEHNR, CDR2 FQNEAQ (reference sequence). The CDR3 extends over 14 amino acids. The CDR3: CASSLTGVTDTQYF. Partial CDR3 DNA: TGCGCCAGCAGCTTGACAGGGGTCACAGATACG.

This clone was picked up many times. The sequenced fragment ends 3 residues before the CDR3 boundary, so the rest is inferred from the germline J gene. The genes are TRBV19 and TRBJ2-1; 7 bases align to TRBD2. This CDR3 comprises 16 residues. Germline V gene lookup returns CDR1 LNHDA and CDR2 SQIVND (reference sequence). With V trimmed by 5 bases and J by 0 bases, 7 bases remained unmatched. The CDR3 protein is CASSPSGGSSYNEQFF. The DNA read from the CDR3 is TGTGCCAGTAGTCCGTCGGGCGGGAGCTCCTACAATGAG.

At least ten counts were recorded for this clone. Sequencing ends 3 residues short of the CDR3 end; the germline J gene provides the rest. The gene calls are TRBV5-4 and TRBJ2-1; 10 bases map to TRBD2. V was clipped by 2 bases and J by 9 bases; unmatched bases: 8. The CDR3 totals 15 residues. Germline V lookup: CDR1 SGHNT, CDR2 YYREEE (reference sequence). This chain's CDR3 is CASSFRLAGVFEQFF. The DNA read from the CDR3 is TGTGCCAGCAGCTTTAGGCTAGCGGGAGTTTTTGAG.